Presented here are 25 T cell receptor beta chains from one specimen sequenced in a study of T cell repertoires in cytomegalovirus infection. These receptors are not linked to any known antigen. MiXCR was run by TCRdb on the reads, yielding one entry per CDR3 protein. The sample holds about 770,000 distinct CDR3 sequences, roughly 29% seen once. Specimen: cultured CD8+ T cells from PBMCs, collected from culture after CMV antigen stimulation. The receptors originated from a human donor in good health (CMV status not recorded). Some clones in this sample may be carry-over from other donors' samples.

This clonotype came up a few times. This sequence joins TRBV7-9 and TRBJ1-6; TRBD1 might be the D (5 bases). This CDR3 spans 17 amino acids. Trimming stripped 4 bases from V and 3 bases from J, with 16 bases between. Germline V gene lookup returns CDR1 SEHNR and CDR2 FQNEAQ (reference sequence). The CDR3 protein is CASSSPGGVFYNSPLHF. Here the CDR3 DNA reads TGTGCCAGCAGCTCCCCCGGGGGGGTATTCTATAATTCACCCCTCCACTTT.

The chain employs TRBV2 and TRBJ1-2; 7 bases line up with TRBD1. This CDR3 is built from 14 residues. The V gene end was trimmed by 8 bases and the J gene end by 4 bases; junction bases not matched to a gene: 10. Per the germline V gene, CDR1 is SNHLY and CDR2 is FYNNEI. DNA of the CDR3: TGTGCCAGCTATGGAGACAGGGCCTTCTATGGCTACACCTTC. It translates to CASYGDRAFYGYTF.

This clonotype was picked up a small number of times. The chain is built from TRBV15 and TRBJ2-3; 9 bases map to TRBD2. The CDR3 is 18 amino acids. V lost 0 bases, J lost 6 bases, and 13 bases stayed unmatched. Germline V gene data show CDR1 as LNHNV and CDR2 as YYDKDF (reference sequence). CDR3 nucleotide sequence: TGTGCCACCAGCAGAGATTCGGGAAGCGGGGGGCCCGCCGATACGCAGTATTTT. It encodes CATSRDSGSGGPADTQYF.

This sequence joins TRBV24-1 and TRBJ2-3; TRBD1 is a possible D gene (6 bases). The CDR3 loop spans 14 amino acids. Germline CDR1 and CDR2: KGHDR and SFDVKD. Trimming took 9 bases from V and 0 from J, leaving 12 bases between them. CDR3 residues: CATGDRKSTDTQYF. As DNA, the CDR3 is TGTGCCACCGGCGACAGGAAGAGCACAGATACGCAGTATTTT.

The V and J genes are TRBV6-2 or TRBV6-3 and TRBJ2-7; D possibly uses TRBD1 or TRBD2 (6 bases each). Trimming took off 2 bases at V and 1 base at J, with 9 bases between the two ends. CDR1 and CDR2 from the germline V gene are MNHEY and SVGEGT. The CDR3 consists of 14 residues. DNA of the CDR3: TGTGCCAGCAGTTACGAGGGGGGTTCCTACGAGCAGTACGTC. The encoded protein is CASSYEGGSYEQYV.

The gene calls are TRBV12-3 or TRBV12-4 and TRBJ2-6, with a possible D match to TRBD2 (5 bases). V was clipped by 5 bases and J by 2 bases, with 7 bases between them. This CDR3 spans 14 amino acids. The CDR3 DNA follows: TGTGCCAGCAGTCGGGGTCCTGGGGCCAACGTCCTGACTTTC. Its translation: CASSRGPGANVLTF.

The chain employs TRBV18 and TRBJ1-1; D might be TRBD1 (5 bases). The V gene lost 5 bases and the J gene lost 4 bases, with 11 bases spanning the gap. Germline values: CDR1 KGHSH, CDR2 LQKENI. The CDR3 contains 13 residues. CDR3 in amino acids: CASSGGNGTEAFF. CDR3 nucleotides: TGTGCCAGCTCAGGGGGGAACGGCACTGAAGCTTTCTTT.

The CDR3 nucleotides are TGTGCCACTCGGGTAGGAACCGGGGAGCTGTTTTTT. Translating gives CATRVGTGELFF. This rearrangement joins TRBV19 to TRBJ2-2, with D unclear. Looked up from germline, CDR1 is LNHDA and CDR2 is SQIVND (reference sequence). The CDR3 is made up of 12 amino acids. The V end lost 10 bases, the J end lost 5 bases, and 11 bases lay between the germline ends.

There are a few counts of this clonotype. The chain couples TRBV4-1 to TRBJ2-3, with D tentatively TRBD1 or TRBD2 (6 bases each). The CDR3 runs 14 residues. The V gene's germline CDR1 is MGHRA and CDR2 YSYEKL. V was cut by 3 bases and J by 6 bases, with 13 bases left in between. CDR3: CASSHKGGADTQYF. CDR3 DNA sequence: TGCGCCAGCAGCCACAAGGGGGGCGCGGATACGCAGTATTTT.

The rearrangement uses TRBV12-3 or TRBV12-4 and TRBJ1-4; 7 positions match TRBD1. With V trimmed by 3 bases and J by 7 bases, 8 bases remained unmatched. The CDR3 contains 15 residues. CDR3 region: CASSFPSGGREKLFF. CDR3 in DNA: TGTGCCAGCAGTTTCCCCTCAGGGGGACGTGAAAAACTGTTTTTT.

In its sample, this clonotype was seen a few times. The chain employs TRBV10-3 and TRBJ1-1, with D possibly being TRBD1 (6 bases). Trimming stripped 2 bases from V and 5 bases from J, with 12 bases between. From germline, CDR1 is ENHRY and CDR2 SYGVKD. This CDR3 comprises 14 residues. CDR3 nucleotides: TGTGCCATCAGTGAGGGAGGGGGAGGGACTGAAGCTTTCTTT. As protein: CAISEGGGGTEAFF.

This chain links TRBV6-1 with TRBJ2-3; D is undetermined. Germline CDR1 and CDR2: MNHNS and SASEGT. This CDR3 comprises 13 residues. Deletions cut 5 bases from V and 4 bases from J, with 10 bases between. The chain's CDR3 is CASSYLAADTQYF. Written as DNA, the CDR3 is TGTGCCAGCAGTTATTTAGCAGCAGATACGCAGTATTTT.

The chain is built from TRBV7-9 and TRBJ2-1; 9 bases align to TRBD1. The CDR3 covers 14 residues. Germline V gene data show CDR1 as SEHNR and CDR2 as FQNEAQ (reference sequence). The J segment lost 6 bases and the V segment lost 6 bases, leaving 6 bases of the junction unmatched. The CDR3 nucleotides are TGTGCCAGCAGACCCGGGACAGGGAGCAATGAGCAGTTCTTC. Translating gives CASRPGTGSNEQFF.

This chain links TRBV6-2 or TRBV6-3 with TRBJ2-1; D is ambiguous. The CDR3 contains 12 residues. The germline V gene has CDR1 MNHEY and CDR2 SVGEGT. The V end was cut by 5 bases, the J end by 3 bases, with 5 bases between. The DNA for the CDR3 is TGTGCCAGCAGTATCTACTACAATGAGCAGTTCTTC. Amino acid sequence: CASSIYYNEQFF.

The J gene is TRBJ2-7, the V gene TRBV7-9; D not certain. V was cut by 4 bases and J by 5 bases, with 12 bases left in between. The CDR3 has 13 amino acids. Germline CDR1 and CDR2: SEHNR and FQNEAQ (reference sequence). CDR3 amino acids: CASSSSPLDEQYF. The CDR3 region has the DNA TGTGCCAGCAGCTCGTCCCCCCTGGACGAGCAGTACTTC.

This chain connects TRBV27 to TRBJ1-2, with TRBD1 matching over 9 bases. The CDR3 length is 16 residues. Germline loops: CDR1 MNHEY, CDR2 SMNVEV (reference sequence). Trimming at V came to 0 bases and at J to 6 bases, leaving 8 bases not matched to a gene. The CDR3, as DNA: TGTGCCAGCAGTTTATCGACAGGGGGAGGGAAGAATGGCTACACCTTC. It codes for CASSLSTGGGKNGYTF.

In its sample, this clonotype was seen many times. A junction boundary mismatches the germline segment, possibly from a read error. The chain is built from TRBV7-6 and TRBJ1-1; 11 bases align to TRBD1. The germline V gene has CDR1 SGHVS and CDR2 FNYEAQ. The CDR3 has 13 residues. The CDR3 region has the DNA TGTGCCAGCAGCCCTGGGGGACAGGGGGAAATGGTCTTT. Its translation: CASSPGGQGEMVF.

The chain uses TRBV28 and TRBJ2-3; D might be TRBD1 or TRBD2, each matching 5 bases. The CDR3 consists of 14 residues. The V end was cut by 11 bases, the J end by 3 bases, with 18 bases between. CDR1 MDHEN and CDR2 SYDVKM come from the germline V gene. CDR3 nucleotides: TGTGCCTCCTCCCGGGACCTGGGGACAGATACGCAGTATTTT. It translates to CASSRDLGTDTQYF. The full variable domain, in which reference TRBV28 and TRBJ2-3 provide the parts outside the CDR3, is DVKVTQSSRYLVKRTGEKVFLECVQDMDHENMFWYRQDPGLGLRLIYFSYDVKMKEKGDIPEGYSVSREKKERFSLILESASTNQTSMYLCASSRDLGTDTQYFGPGTRLTVL.

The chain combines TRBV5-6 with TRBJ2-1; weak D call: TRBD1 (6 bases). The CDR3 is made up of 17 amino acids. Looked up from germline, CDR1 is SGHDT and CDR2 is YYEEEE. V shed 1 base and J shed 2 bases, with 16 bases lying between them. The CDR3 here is CASSLLVRTETYNEQFF. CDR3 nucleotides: TGTGCCAGCAGCTTGCTCGTCCGGACAGAGACCTACAATGAGCAGTTCTTC.

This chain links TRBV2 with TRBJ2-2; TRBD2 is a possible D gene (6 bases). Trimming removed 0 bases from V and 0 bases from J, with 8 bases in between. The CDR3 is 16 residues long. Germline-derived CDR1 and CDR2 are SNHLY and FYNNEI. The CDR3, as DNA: TGTGCCAGCAGTGAAGCGGGGGGAGCGAACACCGGGGAGCTGTTTTTT. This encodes CASSEAGGANTGELFF.

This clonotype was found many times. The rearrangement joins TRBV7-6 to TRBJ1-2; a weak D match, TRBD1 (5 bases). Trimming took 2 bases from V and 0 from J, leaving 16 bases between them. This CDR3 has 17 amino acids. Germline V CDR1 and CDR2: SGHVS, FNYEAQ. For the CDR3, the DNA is TGTGCCAGCAGCTTAATGTTGGGGGAACGAGCTAACTATGGCTACACCTTC. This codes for CASSLMLGERANYGYTF. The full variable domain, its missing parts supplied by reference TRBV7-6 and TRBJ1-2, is GAGVSQSPRYKVTKRGQDVALRCDPISGHVSLYWYRQALGQGPEFLTYFNYEAQQDKSGLPNDRFSAERPEGSISTLTIQRTEQRDSAMYRCASSLMLGERANYGYTFGSGTRLTVV.

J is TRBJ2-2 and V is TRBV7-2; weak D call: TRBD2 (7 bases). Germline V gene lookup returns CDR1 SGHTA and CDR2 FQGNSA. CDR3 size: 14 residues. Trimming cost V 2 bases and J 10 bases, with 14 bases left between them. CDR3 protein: CASSLNAGAEELFF. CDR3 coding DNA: TGTGCCAGCAGCTTAAACGCGGGGGCGGAGGAGCTGTTTTTT.

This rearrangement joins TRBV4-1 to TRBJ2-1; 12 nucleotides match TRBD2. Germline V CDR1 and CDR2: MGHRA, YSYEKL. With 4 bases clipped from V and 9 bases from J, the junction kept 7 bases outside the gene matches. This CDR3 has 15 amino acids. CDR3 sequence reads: CASSLTSGGRVEQFF. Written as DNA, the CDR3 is TGCGCCAGCAGCCTTACTAGCGGGGGGCGGGTTGAGCAGTTCTTC.

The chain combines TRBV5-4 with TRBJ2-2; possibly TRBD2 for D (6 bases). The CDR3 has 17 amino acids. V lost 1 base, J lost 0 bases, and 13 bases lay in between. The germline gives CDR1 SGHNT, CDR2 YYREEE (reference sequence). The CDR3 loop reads CASSLPWGGANTGELFF. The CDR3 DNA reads TGTGCCAGCAGCTTGCCTTGGGGCGGGGCGAACACCGGGGAGCTGTTTTTT.

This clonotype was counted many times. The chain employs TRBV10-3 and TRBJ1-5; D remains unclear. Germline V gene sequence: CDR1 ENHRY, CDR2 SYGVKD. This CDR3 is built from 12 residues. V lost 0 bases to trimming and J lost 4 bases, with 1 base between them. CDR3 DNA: TGTGCCATCAGTGAGTCTAATCAGCCCCAGCATTTT. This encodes CAISESNQPQHF.